These 25 T cell receptor beta chains originate from one sample sequenced in a study of CD8+ T cells in alopecia areata (dated by TCRdb to 2017 to 2018). Cells from pooled mouse cutaneous lymph nodes were stained for CD4, CD8alpha, NKG2D, NKG2ACE and other markers and then sorted on a BD Influx. Library preparation employed the immunoSEQ multiplex PCR assay. RNA was extracted from all samples and reverse transcribed into cDNA as template for TCR sequencing. TCRdb mirrors the immuneACCESS table, restricted to in-frame sequences. Some clones are absent from its copies; in checked studies, under half trace to an unresolved V gene, and the reason for the others is unknown. This sample has approximately 19,000 clones in the table, none counted a single time. The top ten hold 30% to 40% of the sample. Sequenced: CD8+ T cells sorted from a lymph node. These receptors all come from a C3H/HeJ mouse with alopecia areata. Mice of this strain bear MHC haplotype H2-k.

The sample holds many counts of this clone. All gene names here are mouse names. The CDR3 end lies 4 residues beyond the end of the read and is filled in from the germline J gene. This chain uses TRBV13-3 with TRBJ2-5; 11 nucleotides line up with TRBD2. J was trimmed by 0 bases and V by 5 bases; bases with no gene match: 2. Germline CDR1 NNHDY, CDR2 SYVADS. CDR3 size: 15 residues. The part of the CDR3 DNA that was read is TGTGCCAGCAGCTGGACTGGGGGGAACCAAGAC. Translating gives CASSWTGGNQD. In full, the CDR3 is CASSWTGGNQDTQYF.

This clone was seen a handful of times. The genes and germline here are from mouse. The read ends 4 residues before the CDR3 terminus; that terminus is restored from the germline J gene. J is TRBJ2-3 and V is TRBV19; 11 bases are a match to TRBD2. The germline V gene encodes CDR1 FNHDT and CDR2 SITEND (reference sequence). The ends lost 4 bases at V and 1 base at J; junction bases unmatched: 5. The CDR3 loop spans 16 amino acids. CDR3 DNA, as far as it was read: TGTGCCAGCAGTTTGGACTGGGGGGAGCGTGCAGAA. Amino acid sequence: CASSLDWGERAE. The whole CDR3 protein reads CASSLDWGERAETLYF. Full variable domain (remainder filled in from reference TRBV19 and TRBJ2-3): GGIITQTPKFLIGQEGQKLTLKCQQNFNHDTMYWYRQDSGKGLRLIYYSITENDLQKGDLSEGYDASREKKSSFSLTVTSAQKNEMAVFLCASSLDWGERAETLYFGSGTRLTVL.

In this sample, this clone turned up many times. TCRdb's protein and the DNA translation differ at residue 13; the protein here comes from the DNA. Gene names and germline refer to mouse. The read comes to an end 3 residues before the CDR3 does, leaving the germline J gene to fill in the end. J is TRBJ1-3 and V is TRBV13-3; the match to TRBD1 covers 8 bases. The CDR3 sequence is 16 residues long. CDR1 is NNHDY and CDR2 is SYVADS in the germline V gene. V trimming: 0 bases; J trimming: 0 bases; junction bases outside the gene matches: 2. The CDR3 sequence is CASSDAGGSSGNTLYF. The sequenced CDR3 bases are TGTGCCAGCAGTGATGCAGGGGGCAGTTCTGGAAATACG.

This clone showed up just a few times. These gene names are mouse names. The read gets to within 4 residues of the CDR3 end, and the germline J gene fills in the rest. V usage is TRBV14 and J usage is TRBJ2-7; 8 bases map to TRBD2. V lost 3 bases, J lost 3 bases, and 2 bases stayed unmatched. The germline V gene encodes CDR1 SGHDT and CDR2 FRDEAV. The CDR3 is 13 amino acids. CDR3 sequence: CASSSGTGYEQYF. The sequenced part of the CDR3 DNA is TGTGCCAGCAGTTCCGGGACTGGCTAT.

This clone came up a few times. Any gene name here is a mouse gene name. Read sequence stops 4 residues before the CDR3 end, and the germline J gene provides the missing end. This chain joins TRBV24 and TRBJ2-3; TRBD1 agrees at 10 bases. With V trimmed by 1 base and J by 4 bases, 5 bases remained unmatched. Germline V gene data show CDR1 as KGHTA and CDR2 as FRNEEI. The CDR3 sequence is 16 residues long. The sequenced CDR3 bases are TGTGCCAGCAGTCTGTGGGGACAGGGGAGGACAGAA. Protein product: CASSLWGQGRTE. The complete CDR3 protein is CASSLWGQGRTETLYF.

This clone showed up just a few times. Genes here carry mouse names. The CDR3 is cut off 4 residues early in the read; its end comes from the germline J gene. V gene TRBV5 combines with J gene TRBJ1-2; 7 nucleotides align to TRBD1. This CDR3 spans 14 amino acids. The germline CDR1 and CDR2 sequences are LGHNA and YNLKQL (reference sequence). V shed 0 bases, J shed 4 bases, and the junction held 2 bases outside the gene matches. CDR3 protein: CASSQDRGVSDYTF. The part of the CDR3 DNA that was read is TGTGCCAGCAGCCAAGACAGGGGGGTCTCC.

At least ten counts were recorded for this clone. Gene names refer to mouse genes. The read finishes 4 residues shy of the CDR3 end, and the germline J gene is used to complete it. The rearrangement links TRBV13-3 to TRBJ2-5, with 14 positions matching TRBD2. CDR3 length equals 16 residues. Germline V CDR1 and CDR2: NNHDY, SYVADS. The DNA read from the CDR3 is TGTGCCAGCAGTGTCGGGACTGGGGGGGCGCGAGAC. Translation: CASSVGTGGARD. In full, the CDR3 reads CASSVGTGGARDTQYF. The whole variable domain, filled in from reference TRBV13-3 and TRBJ2-5, reads EAAVTQSPRSKVAVTGGKVTLSCHQTNNHDYMYWYRQDTGHGLRLIHYSYVADSTEKGDIPDGYKASRPSQENFSLILELASLSQTAVYFCASSVGTGGARDTQYFGPGTRLLVL.

A remark on this clone: The germline and genes are mouse ones. With the read ending 4 residues before the CDR3 end, the germline J gene is used to fill in that end. The rearrangement uses TRBV1 and TRBJ2-3; 14 bases map to TRBD2. Germline CDR1 NSQYPW, CDR2 LRSPGD (reference sequence). CDR3 length: 17 residues. The J segment lost 2 bases and the V segment lost 0 bases, leaving 1 base of the junction unmatched. The CDR3 DNA, read in part, is TGCACCTGCAGTGCAGAGGGACTGGGGGGGCTTGCAGAA. It encodes CTCSAEGLGGLAE. The whole CDR3 protein reads CTCSAEGLGGLAETLYF.

This clone was detected only a few times. The TCRdb protein and the DNA translation do not line up at residue 13; the protein shown here was made by translating the DNA. Gene names are mouse gene names. The read ends 3 residues early relative to the CDR3; the germline J gene fills the gap. Other DNA sequences in this specimen translate into the identical CDR3. V is TRBV19 and J is TRBJ1-3; TRBD1 agrees at 8 bases. The CDR3 sequence is 16 residues long. The germline CDR1 and CDR2 sequences are FNHDT and SITEND (reference sequence). V lost 4 bases to trimming and J lost 0 bases; unmatched junction nucleotides: 6. CDR3 sequence reads: CASSPDRGNSGNTLYF. The sequenced CDR3 bases are TGTGCCAGCAGTCCTGACAGGGGTAATTCTGGAAATACG.

Many counts were recorded for this clone. DNA and listed protein disagree at residue 12, so the protein shown here was translated from the DNA. Genes and germline come from the mouse. Coverage ceases 3 residues before the CDR3 finishes, and the germline J gene fills in the end. J is TRBJ1-3 and V is TRBV13-1, with a possible D match to TRBD1 (5 bases). CDR1 and CDR2 from the germline V gene are NSHNY and SYGAGN. Trimming pared 0 bases from V and 3 bases from J, leaving 10 bases between. The CDR3 totals 15 residues. The CDR3 protein is CASSDEWGVGNTLYF. The CDR3 DNA, read in part, is TGTGCCAGCAGTGATGAATGGGGGGTTGGAAATACG.

This clone was observed a few times. Gene names refer to mouse genes. The CDR3 is cut off 4 residues early in the read; its end comes from the germline J gene. The rearrangement uses TRBV1 and TRBJ2-4; the match to TRBD2 covers 10 bases. The CDR3 runs 16 residues. CDR1 and CDR2 from the germline V gene are NSQYPW and LRSPGD (reference sequence). Trimming at V came to 4 bases and at J to 0 bases, leaving 4 bases not matched to a gene. CDR3 region: CTCSGGTGDSQNTLYF. Incomplete CDR3 DNA: TGCACCTGCAGTGGTGGGACTGGGGATAGTCAAAAC. Together with reference TRBV1 and TRBJ2-4, the CDR3 gives the full variable domain: VTLLEQNPRWRLVPRGQAVNLRCILKNSQYPWMSWYQQDLQKQLQWLFTLRSPGDKEVKSLPGADYLATRVTDTELRLQVANMSQGRTLYCTCSGGTGDSQNTLYFGAGTRLSVL.

Comments on this clone: Gene names are the mouse ones. The CDR3 end lies 4 residues beyond the end of the read and is filled in from the germline J gene. The chain carries TRBV5 and TRBJ2-3; D is undetermined. The CDR3 totals 13 residues. Germline values: CDR1 LGHNA, CDR2 YNLKQL (reference sequence). V was cut by 2 bases and J by 1 base, with 4 bases left in between. The part of the CDR3 DNA that was read is TGTGCCAGCAGCCAATGGGGTGCAGAA. This codes for CASSQWGAE. The full CDR3 is CASSQWGAETLYF.

This clone was seen ten or more times. Germline and genes here are mouse. From the germline J gene comes the end of the CDR3, since the read stops 4 residues before it. This sequence joins TRBV13-3 and TRBJ2-5, with a possible D match to TRBD1 (6 bases). Deletions cut 1 base from V and 3 bases from J, with 9 bases between. Germline lookup yields CDR1 NNHDY and CDR2 SYVADS. The CDR3 covers 14 residues. The sequenced part of the CDR3 DNA is TGTGCCAGCAGTGATCTGGACAGACAAGAC. Translating gives CASSDLDRQD. The entire CDR3 sequence reads CASSDLDRQDTQYF.

As to this clone: Any gene name here is a mouse gene name. The read terminates 4 residues ahead of where the CDR3 ends, so the germline J gene completes it. The chain carries TRBV19 and TRBJ2-1, with TRBD2 identical over 8 bases. Germline V gene data show CDR1 as FNHDT and CDR2 as SITEND (reference sequence). The CDR3 consists of 15 residues. The sequenced part of the CDR3 DNA is TGTGCCAGCAGTATCAACTGGGGGAAGTGGGCT. This translates into CASSINWGKWA. The full CDR3 is CASSINWGKWAEQFF.

The sample holds many counts of this clone. Gene names and germline refer to mouse. The CDR3 extends 4 residues past the end of the read, so its final part is completed from the germline J gene. The chain joins TRBV14 to TRBJ2-1; 10 bases align to TRBD1. V was pared by 4 bases and J by 6 bases, with 7 bases of the junction left unmatched. The germline CDR1 and CDR2 sequences are SGHDT and FRDEAV. This CDR3 spans 15 amino acids. The chain's CDR3 is CASSPGQGLFAEQFF. The covered CDR3 bases are TGTGCCAGCAGTCCGGGACAGGGGCTTTTTGCT.

Details on this clone: Germline and genes: mouse. The read terminates 4 residues ahead of where the CDR3 ends, so the germline J gene completes it. In the same sample, other DNA sequences code for this CDR3. The rearrangement uses TRBV17 and TRBJ2-3; 9 nucleotides line up with TRBD2. The length of the CDR3 is 15 residues. V lost 3 bases and J lost 0; bases outside the gene matches: 1. Germline assignment: CDR1 MNHDT and CDR2 YYDKIL. The CDR3 DNA, read in part, is TGTGCTAGCAGTAGGACTGGGGGTAGTGCAGAA. Translation: CASSRTGGSAE. The complete CDR3 reads CASSRTGGSAETLYF.

This clone was counted at least ten times. Genes here carry mouse names. The CDR3 is cut off 4 residues early in the read; its end comes from the germline J gene. The chain joins TRBV19 to TRBJ1-4; the match to TRBD1 covers 11 bases. The CDR3 length is 15 residues. CDR1 is FNHDT and CDR2 is SITEND in the germline V gene (reference sequence). The covered CDR3 bases are TGTGCCAGCAGTCCCCGGACAGGGGGCGGCGAA. Its protein product is CASSPRTGGGE. The complete CDR3 sequence is CASSPRTGGGERLFF. Based on the CDR3 plus reference TRBV19 and TRBJ1-4, the full variable domain is GGIITQTPKFLIGQEGQKLTLKCQQNFNHDTMYWYRQDSGKGLRLIYYSITENDLQKGDLSEGYDASREKKSSFSLTVTSAQKNEMAVFLCASSPRTGGGERLFFGHGTKLSVL.

There are many counts of this clone. The gene names here belong to mouse. The CDR3 end is not reached by the read, which stops 4 residues before it; the germline J gene fills it in. The chain uses TRBV13-1 and TRBJ2-1; tentative D call: TRBD1 (5 bases). This CDR3 contains 14 residues. Germline V lookup: CDR1 NSHNY, CDR2 SYGAGN. The part of the CDR3 DNA that was read is TGTGCCAGCAGTGATGAAAGGGGATGGGCT. Protein: CASSDERGWA. The full CDR3 is CASSDERGWAEQFF.

About this clone: At residue 13, the translated DNA and the protein in TCRdb do not agree; the protein given here is derived from the DNA. Gene names follow the mouse nomenclature. The read terminates 3 residues before the CDR3 end, so the remaining end is supplied by the germline J gene. V gene TRBV13-2 combines with J gene TRBJ1-6; 8 positions agree with TRBD1. TRBJ1-6 belongs to the ORF category, with a function that is uncertain. The CDR3 runs to 16 residues. Trimming at V came to 3 bases and at J to 6 bases, leaving 8 bases not matched to a gene. CDR1 is NNHNN and CDR2 is SYGAGS in the germline V gene (reference sequence). The CDR3 here is CASGASGGEGNSPLYF. Partial CDR3 DNA: TGTGCCAGCGGTGCGTCAGGGGGCGAAGGTAATTCGCCC.

A few counts support this clone. Gene labels here are mouse ones. With the read ending 4 residues before the CDR3 end, the germline J gene is used to fill in that end. The rearrangement links TRBV5 to TRBJ2-2; tentatively, D is TRBD1 (6 bases). The CDR3 is 16 amino acids. Germline V gene lookup returns CDR1 LGHNA and CDR2 YNLKQL (reference sequence). Trimming removed 3 bases from V and 0 bases from J, with 11 bases in between. CDR3 residues: CASSQRDIANTGQLYF. The sequenced CDR3 bases are TGTGCCAGCAGCCAGCGGGACATTGCAAACACCGGG.

In its sample, this clone was seen a few times. These gene names are mouse names. The sequenced part of the CDR3 DNA is TGTGCCTGGAGTCGACTGGGGGGGGCATAT. Translation: CAWSRLGGAY. The whole CDR3 protein is CAWSRLGGAYEQYF. The J gene is TRBJ2-7, the V gene TRBV31; 11 nucleotides agree with TRBD2. The read ends 4 residues shy of where the CDR3 ends; the end is completed using the germline J gene. Germline V gene lookup returns CDR1 GKSSPN and CDR2 SITVG. This CDR3 spans 14 amino acids.

This clone counts as large (0.1 to 1%). Mouse germline and gene names are used. The read comes to an end 4 residues before the CDR3 does, leaving the germline J gene to fill in the end. This chain joins TRBV31 and TRBJ1-1, with TRBD1 matching over 12 bases. Trimming cost V 3 bases and J 0 bases; bases outside gene matches: 5. CDR1 and CDR2 (germline): GKSSPN, SITVG. CDR3 length equals 16 residues. This chain's CDR3 is CAWSRDRGLANTEVFF. The covered CDR3 bases are TGTGCCTGGAGCCGGGACAGGGGGCTCGCAAACACA. Full variable domain (remainder filled in from reference TRBV31 and TRBJ1-1): AQTIHQWPVAEIKAVGSPLSLGCTIKGKSSPNLYWYWQATGGTLQQLFYSITVGQVESVVQLNLSASRPKDDQFILSTEKLLLSHSGFYLCAWSRDRGLANTEVFFGKGTRLTVV.

This clone was seen only a few times. Genes and germline are mouse. The CDR3 end falls 4 residues outside the read, so it is completed with the germline J gene. V usage is TRBV13-2 and J usage is TRBJ1-4, with D possibly being TRBD1 (6 bases). Trimming took 5 bases from V and 2 from J, leaving 13 bases between them. The CDR3 is made up of 15 amino acids. CDR1 is NNHNN, CDR2 SYGAGS, per germline (reference sequence). The CDR3 bases that were read are TGTGCCAGCGGCGCCCTCAGGGGATCCAACGAA. Its protein product is CASGALRGSNE. The full CDR3 protein is CASGALRGSNERLFF.

This clone has ten or more counts. The genes are named according to mouse. Sequencing ends 4 residues short of the CDR3 end; the germline J gene provides the rest. This chain links TRBV13-3 with TRBJ2-1, with a possible D match to TRBD1 (5 bases). V dropped 2 bases and J dropped 1 base, with 7 bases sitting between them. There are 14 residues in the CDR3. Germline CDR1 NNHDY, CDR2 SYVADS. CDR3 protein: CASSEPGNYAEQFF. Incomplete CDR3 DNA: TGTGCCAGCAGTGAACCAGGGAACTATGCT.

As concerns this clone: Gene names follow the mouse nomenclature. Sequencing ends 4 residues short of the CDR3 end; the germline J gene provides the rest. V usage is TRBV1 and J usage is TRBJ1-1; D gene uncertain. V shed 0 bases and J shed 3 bases, with 5 bases lying between them. Germline loops: CDR1 NSQYPW, CDR2 LRSPGD (reference sequence). This CDR3 has 13 amino acids. CDR3 DNA (partial): TGCACCTGCAGTGCAGATACATACACA. As protein: CTCSADTYT. From start to end, the CDR3 is CTCSADTYTEVFF. Full variable domain (remainder filled in from reference TRBV1 and TRBJ1-1): VTLLEQNPRWRLVPRGQAVNLRCILKNSQYPWMSWYQQDLQKQLQWLFTLRSPGDKEVKSLPGADYLATRVTDTELRLQVANMSQGRTLYCTCSADTYTEVFFGKGTRLTVV.